Each of the 32 T cell receptor beta chains below was sequenced from the same sample in a study of blood T cell repertoires in COVID-19. This table comes from immunoSEQ multiplex PCR, and its TCRdb copy is limited to in-frame clones, with some not included. The sample shows about 250,000 clones, around nine tenths of them seen only once. The sample was PBMCs or T cells enriched from blood (not recorded which). The origin of the receptors is a young woman who had recovered from COVID-19.

The rearrangement links TRBV5-4 to TRBJ1-4, with unresolved D. Trimming left V 2 bases short and J 0 bases short, with 8 bases between. Germline CDR1 and CDR2: SGHNT and YYREEE (reference sequence). The CDR3 runs to 15 residues. CDR3 DNA: TGTGCCAGCAGCTTTGACGGAGCAACTAATGAAAAACTGTTTTTT. Its translation: CASSFDGATNEKLFF. Looking up the rest from reference TRBV5-4 and TRBJ1-4 gives the full variable domain: ETGVTQSPTHLIKTRGQQVTLRCSSQSGHNTVSWYQQALGQGPQFIFQYYREEENGRGNFPPRFSGLQFPNYSSELNVNALELDDSALYLCASSFDGATNEKLFFGSGTQLSVL.

The J gene is TRBJ2-7, the V gene TRBV21-1; TRBD1, the table's D call, was not compared with the DNA. TRBV21-1 is assigned pseudogene status. CDR3 length equals 15 residues. The CDR3 coding sequence is TGTGCCAGCCCAATCTGGGGCTTCCCGACCTACGAGCAGTACTTC. Its protein is CASPIWGFPTYEQYF.

The DNA of the CDR3 is TGTGCCAGCAGCCGAGCGGGAGTCACAGATACGCAGTATTTT. Protein product: CASSRAGVTDTQYF. The genes are TRBV7-3 and TRBJ2-3; 8 nucleotides match TRBD2. The CDR3 extends over 14 amino acids. V lost 5 bases and J lost 2; bases outside the gene matches: 3. Germline V CDR1 and CDR2: SGHTA, FQGTGA. Full variable domain (missing parts from reference TRBV7-3 and TRBJ2-3): GAGVSQTPSNKVTEKGKYVELRCDPISGHTALYWYRQSLGQGPEFLIYFQGTGAADDSGLPNDRFFAVRPEGSVSTLKIQRTERGDSAVYLCASSRAGVTDTQYFGPGTRLTVL.

This clone was counted between two and nine times. The rearrangement links TRBV7-2 to TRBJ1-3; TRBD1 aligns across 7 bases. CDR3 length equals 17 residues. Germline V lookup: CDR1 SGHTA, CDR2 FQGNSA. V was pared by 1 base and J by 4 bases, with 10 bases of the junction left unmatched. In DNA, the CDR3 is TGTGCCAGCAGCTTAGAATCCCAGTACAGGGGAGGAAACACCATATATTTT. Protein: CASSLESQYRGGNTIYF.

The J gene is TRBJ2-3, the V gene TRBV10-3; D remains ambiguous. This CDR3 is built from 13 residues. CDR1 and CDR2 from the germline V gene are ENHRY and SYGVKD. V was shortened by 4 bases and J by 2 bases, with 7 bases between the two germline ends. CDR3 nucleotides: TGTGCCATCAGTGTTCAGGTCACAGATACGCAGTATTTT. Protein sequence: CAISVQVTDTQYF.

V usage is TRBV5-1 and J usage is TRBJ1-1, with D perhaps TRBD1 (6 bases). Germline lookup yields CDR1 SGHRS and CDR2 YFSETQ. The CDR3 is 14 amino acids. Deletions cut 4 bases from V and 2 bases from J, with 12 bases between. The CDR3 spells CASSRDTFNTEAFF. In nucleotides, the CDR3 is TGCGCCAGCAGCAGGGACACCTTCAACACTGAAGCTTTCTTT.

The chain uses TRBV3-1 (or the pseudogene TRBV3-2) and TRBJ2-5; perhaps TRBD2 as D (6 bases). CDR1 and CDR2 (germline): LGHDT, YNNKEL (reference sequence). Between the trimmed V and J ends, which lost 0 bases and 1 base, there was a span of 9 bases. CDR3 size: 15 residues. The CDR3: CASSQDPGVQETQYF. For the CDR3, the DNA is TGTGCCAGCAGCCAAGACCCGGGGGTCCAAGAGACCCAGTACTTC.

This rearrangement joins TRBV28 to TRBJ1-4; 9 positions match TRBD1. Germline assignment: CDR1 MDHEN and CDR2 SYDVKM. Losses at the gene ends were 5 bases for V and 3 bases for J; bases not matched to a gene: 4. There are 15 residues in the CDR3. As DNA, the CDR3 is TGTGCCAGCAGTCGTCGGACAGGGGCTAATGAAAAACTGTTTTTT. It encodes CASSRRTGANEKLFF.

CDR3 coding DNA: TGTGCCAGCAGACCCGGCGAGGGCAACTATGGCTACACCTTC. Its protein product is CASRPGEGNYGYTF. This chain uses TRBV25-1 with TRBJ1-2; D uncertain. Trimming removed 6 bases at V and 2 bases at J, with 13 bases between. CDR1 and CDR2 from the germline V gene are MGHDK and SYGVNS. The CDR3 consists of 14 residues.

This clone is a singleton in its sample. The rearrangement uses TRBV19 and TRBJ2-5, with D possibly matching TRBD2 (5 bases). The germline V gene encodes CDR1 LNHDA and CDR2 SQIVND (reference sequence). Trimming removed 3 bases at V and 5 bases at J, with 22 bases between. This CDR3 comprises 17 residues. DNA of the CDR3: TGTGCCAGTAGTATTGAGAGGGCAGTGACCCTCCGGGAGACCCAGTACTTC. It specifies CASSIERAVTLRETQYF.

This chain uses TRBV9 with TRBJ1-1; D is unclear. Deletions cut 3 bases from V and 0 bases from J, with 12 bases between. This CDR3 is 15 amino acids long. Germline loops: CDR1 SGDLS, CDR2 YYNGEE. The CDR3 sequence: CASSANPSLNTEAFF. CDR3 bases: TGTGCCAGCAGCGCCAACCCCAGTTTGAACACTGAAGCTTTCTTT.

This clone was counted a few times. The chain recombines TRBV7-9 with TRBJ1-2, with D unclear. V was cut by 1 base and J by 8 bases, with 11 bases left in between. CDR1 is SEHNR and CDR2 is FQNEAQ in the germline V gene (reference sequence). This CDR3 is 13 amino acids long. The CDR3 bases are TGTGCCAGCAGCTTAGATGGGCTACGAGGCTACACCTTC. Protein product: CASSLDGLRGYTF.

DNA of the CDR3: TGTGCCATCAGTGGCACAAACAGGGGGGAGTCTGAAGCTTTCTTT. Amino acids: CAISGTNRGESEAFF. The chain employs TRBV10-3 and TRBJ1-1; 8 bases agree with TRBD1. Trimming removed 4 bases from V and 6 bases from J; junction bases left unmatched: 10. Per the germline V gene, CDR1 is ENHRY and CDR2 is SYGVKD. The CDR3 is made up of 15 amino acids.

This clone was found once. The J gene is TRBJ2-7, the V gene TRBV7-9; 11 bases map to TRBD2. CDR1 and CDR2 from the germline V gene are SEHNR and FQNEAQ (reference sequence). CDR3 length: 15 amino acids. Germline trimming cut 2 bases from V and 5 bases from J; bases unmatched to any gene: 5. The CDR3 coding sequence is TGTGCCAGCAGCTTAACTAGCGGGAGAATACACGAGCAGTACTTC. Translated, it gives CASSLTSGRIHEQYF.

The chain is built from TRBV9 and TRBJ2-7, with D possibly matching TRBD2 (6 bases). Trimming took off 0 bases at V and 8 bases at J, with 21 bases between the two ends. The CDR3 runs 16 residues. CDR1 is SGDLS and CDR2 is YYNGEE in the germline V gene. CDR3 in DNA: TGTGCCAGCAGCGTAGCCCCCTCCAGCGGGTTTCGCCAGCAGTACTTC. Translating it yields CASSVAPSSGFRQQYF.

The chain uses TRBV2 and TRBJ1-1, with TRBD1 as a possible D gene (5 bases). CDR3 length equals 14 residues. Germline CDR1 and CDR2: SNHLY and FYNNEI. Between the trimmed V and J ends, which lost 7 bases and 0 bases, there was a span of 12 bases. The CDR3 sequence is CASNLDSLNTEAFF. In DNA, the CDR3 is TGTGCCAGCAACCTAGACAGTCTGAACACTGAAGCTTTCTTT.

V is TRBV4-3 and J is TRBJ1-5; TRBD1 matches at 8 bases. The CDR3 length is 19 residues. Per germline, CDR1 LGHNA and CDR2 YSLEER. The trim removed 0 bases at V and 0 bases at J, leaving 10 bases unmatched. Here the CDR3 DNA reads TGCGCCAGCAGCCAAGATTGGGGGACAGGCCTTTCTAGCAATCAGCCCCAGCATTTT. It is translated as CASSQDWGTGLSSNQPQHF.

The chain uses TRBV28 and TRBJ1-2; 9 positions match TRBD1. Germline-derived CDR1 and CDR2 are MDHEN and SYDVKM. CDR3 length: 22 residues. Unmatched junction bases numbered 30, after V lost 3 bases and J lost 7 bases. In DNA form, the CDR3 reads TGTGCCAGCAGTTTTCCCTCCTCTCTCCAGCCGGGACAGGGACCCAATCCACTTGGCTACACCTTC. Its protein is CASSFPSSLQPGQGPNPLGYTF.

This chain uses TRBV5-4 with TRBJ1-1, with TRBD1 as a possible D gene (5 bases). The CDR3 consists of 14 residues. Germline V gene lookup returns CDR1 SGHNT and CDR2 YYREEE (reference sequence). V was clipped by 4 bases and J by 7 bases, with 17 bases between them. CDR3 in amino acids: CASSLVVGRGEAFF. Written as DNA, the CDR3 is TGTGCCAGCAGCCTCGTGGTGGGGCGGGGTGAAGCTTTCTTT.

The V gene is TRBV29-1, the J gene TRBJ2-5, with a weak D call TRBD2 (6 bases). Germline V gene sequence: CDR1 SQVTM, CDR2 ANQGSEA. Trimming cost V 7 bases and J 2 bases, with 11 bases left between them. This CDR3 is built from 12 residues. CDR3 protein: CSARRGQETQYF. In DNA form, the CDR3 reads TGCAGCGCCCGCCGGGGGCAAGAGACCCAGTACTTC. The complete variable domain, with remaining parts taken from reference TRBV29-1 and TRBJ2-5, reads SAVISQKPSRDICQRGTSLTIQCQVDSQVTMMFWYRQQPGQSLTLIATANQGSEATYESGFVIDKFPISRPNLTFSTLTVSNMSPEDSSIYLCSARRGQETQYFGPGTRLLVL.

This clone was observed a few times. V is TRBV2 and J is TRBJ1-1; TRBD1 might be the D (5 bases). The CDR3 runs 15 residues. Germline V CDR1 and CDR2: SNHLY, FYNNEI. Trimming took 10 bases from V and 0 from J, leaving 18 bases between them. This CDR3 is CATTQDNIVNTEAFF. Written as DNA, the CDR3 is TGTGCCACCACGCAGGACAACATCGTGAACACTGAAGCTTTCTTT.

The chain combines TRBV9 with TRBJ2-1; 11 bases are shared with TRBD2. The CDR3 is 15 amino acids. The junction had 4 bases not matched to a gene; V was cut back by 4 bases and J by 4 bases. The germline V gene has CDR1 SGDLS and CDR2 YYNGEE. The CDR3 here is CASSPGLAAYNEQFF. The DNA for the CDR3 is TGTGCCAGCAGCCCGGGACTAGCGGCGTACAATGAGCAGTTCTTC. The whole variable domain, remainder taken from reference TRBV9 and TRBJ2-1, is DSGVTQTPKHLITATGQRVTLRCSPRSGDLSVYWYQQSLDQGLQFLIQYYNGEERAKGNILERFSAQQFPDLHSELNLSSLELGDSALYFCASSPGLAAYNEQFFGPGTRLTVL.

The chain has TRBV7-9 and TRBJ1-5; perhaps TRBD1 as D (6 bases). This CDR3 comprises 15 residues. Germline-derived CDR1 and CDR2 are SEHNR and FQNEAQ (reference sequence). Trimming removed 5 bases at V and 2 bases at J, with 13 bases between. CDR3 sequence (DNA): TGTGCCAGCAGCGCCACAGGGTATGGCAATCAGCCCCAGCATTTT. It specifies CASSATGYGNQPQHF.

The chain couples TRBV9 to TRBJ1-1, with D maybe TRBD1 (6 bases). Trimming removed 3 bases at V and 4 bases at J, with 16 bases between. Looked up from germline, CDR1 is SGDLS and CDR2 is YYNGEE. The CDR3 is made up of 15 amino acids. The CDR3 nucleotides are TGTGCCAGCAGCGGAACCAGGGGTCCTTTCACTGAAGCTTTCTTT. This sequence encodes CASSGTRGPFTEAFF.

This clone was observed a single time. This CDR3 reads CASSEVGGPYGYTF. The CDR3 DNA reads as TGTGCCAGCAGTGAAGTCGGCGGGCCCTATGGCTACACCTTC. V gene TRBV25-1 combines with J gene TRBJ1-2; no clear D gene. Germline lookup yields CDR1 MGHDK and CDR2 SYGVNS. Deletions cut 2 bases from V and 4 bases from J, with 11 bases between. The CDR3 runs 14 residues.

V and J are TRBV13 and TRBJ2-1; 7 bases line up with TRBD2. Trimming removed 7 bases from V and 1 base from J; junction bases left unmatched: 10. Germline V gives CDR1 PRHDT, CDR2 FYEKMQ (reference sequence). This CDR3 comprises 16 residues. CDR3 loop: CASNPTAGASYNEQFF. CDR3 in DNA: TGTGCCAGCAACCCAACGGCGGGAGCGTCCTACAATGAGCAGTTCTTC. Together with reference TRBV13 and TRBJ2-1, the CDR3 gives the full variable domain: AAGVIQSPRHLIKEKRETATLKCYPIPRHDTVYWYQQGPGQDPQFLISFYEKMQSDKGSIPDRFSAQQFSDYHSELNMSSLELGDSALYFCASNPTAGASYNEQFFGPGTRLTVL.

The chain couples TRBV4-1 to TRBJ2-1; 8 nucleotides match TRBD1. The CDR3 contains 12 residues. The germline V gene encodes CDR1 MGHRA and CDR2 YSYEKL. The trim removed 5 bases at V and 8 bases at J, leaving 2 bases unmatched. This CDR3 reads CASSSGGYEQFF. As DNA, the CDR3 is TGCGCCAGCAGCTCAGGGGGCTATGAGCAGTTCTTC.

The chain is built from TRBV28 and TRBJ1-4, with 9 nucleotides matching TRBD1. After removal of 7 bases from V and 7 bases from J, the junction contained 10 bases not matched to a gene. The CDR3 is 15 residues long. Germline lookup yields CDR1 MDHEN and CDR2 SYDVKM. The CDR3 region has the DNA TGTGCCAGCACAGAGAACACAGGGGGCGTTGAAAAACTGTTTTTT. Its protein product is CASTENTGGVEKLFF.

J is TRBJ1-3 and V is TRBV28; 10 bases map to TRBD1. V gave up 2 bases and J gave up 3 bases; unmatched junction bases: 7. The CDR3 has 17 residues. The V gene's germline CDR1 is MDHEN and CDR2 SYDVKM. The CDR3 region is CASSLSYGTGVGNTIYF. The CDR3 DNA sequence: TGTGCCAGCAGTTTAAGTTACGGGACAGGGGTTGGAAACACCATATATTTT.

This chain connects TRBV11-3 to TRBJ1-3; D not resolved. This CDR3 comprises 14 residues. Germline assignment: CDR1 SGHNT and CDR2 YENEEA. V was trimmed by 3 bases and J by 7 bases, leaving 13 bases between them. The CDR3 region is CASSFAISGNTIYF. In DNA, the CDR3 is TGTGCCAGCAGCTTCGCCATAAGCGGGAACACCATATATTTT.

Only one count was recorded for this clone. The CDR3 DNA is TGTGCCAGCAGCCCCAGAGGGGACAGGGGGCCGAGTATTTCACCCCTCCACTTT. It yields the protein CASSPRGDRGPSISPLHF. The V gene is TRBV11-3, the J gene TRBJ1-6; TRBD1 matches at 12 bases. The CDR3 is 18 residues long. Per germline, CDR1 SGHNT and CDR2 YENEEA. V shed 5 bases, J shed 9 bases, and the junction held 14 bases outside the gene matches.

The chain employs TRBV21-1 and TRBJ1-3; TRBD1, the table's D call, was not compared with the DNA. TRBV21-1 corresponds to a pseudogene. This CDR3 region has 16 residues. The DNA of the CDR3 is TGTGCCAGCAGCTGTGGGACAGGGTTTCGTTTTAACACCATATATTTT. Encoded protein: CASSCGTGFRFNTIYF.